Presented here are 18 T cell receptor beta chains from one specimen sequenced in a study of OX40 agonist ivuxolimab in advanced cancers. Clones were read by immunoSEQ multiplex PCR, and TCRdb kept only the in-frame ones, dropping some. The sample carries tens of thousands of clones, 88% recorded once. Sample: CD4+ or CD8+ T cells sorted from blood, taken in a trial of the OX40 agonist ivuxolimab. Receptors originate from an adult with an advanced solid tumor such as melanoma, head and neck, liver or kidney cancer.

The chain links TRBV11-3 to TRBJ1-5; the D is unclear. V lost 3 bases, J lost 1 base, and 10 bases lay in between. Looked up from germline, CDR1 is SGHNT and CDR2 is YENEEA. The CDR3 is made up of 15 amino acids. CDR3 amino acids: CASSFPPGSNQPQHF. CDR3 bases: TGTGCCAGCAGCTTCCCGCCGGGGAGCAATCAGCCCCAGCATTTT.

CDR3 in DNA: TGTGCCAGCAGTTACAACGGTAATCAGCCCCAGCATTTT. This codes for CASSYNGNQPQHF. The gene calls are TRBV6-9 and TRBJ1-5; D is unclear. CDR1 is MNHGY and CDR2 is SVAAGI in the germline V gene. Deletions cut 3 bases from V and 4 bases from J, with 7 bases between. This CDR3 contains 13 residues.

The chain combines TRBV2 with TRBJ1-5; 8 bases are shared with TRBD1. This CDR3 spans 16 amino acids. Per the germline V gene, CDR1 is SNHLY and CDR2 is FYNNEI. The trim removed 6 bases at V and 0 bases at J, leaving 7 bases unmatched. This chain's CDR3 is CASRADRGYSNQPQHF. CDR3 in DNA: TGTGCCAGCAGAGCTGACAGGGGCTATAGCAATCAGCCCCAGCATTTT. Using reference TRBV2 and TRBJ1-5 for the parts outside the CDR3, the full variable domain is EPEVTQTPSHQVTQMGQEVILRCVPISNHLYFYWYRQILGQKVEFLVSFYNNEISEKSEIFDDQFSVERPDGSNFTLKIRSTKLEDSAMYFCASRADRGYSNQPQHFGDGTRLSIL.

The V call is TRBV18, the J call TRBJ2-3; the D gene could be TRBD1 or TRBD2 (6 bases each). The germline V gene encodes CDR1 KGHSH and CDR2 LQKENI. Trimming shortened V by 0 bases and J by 6 bases, and 13 bases separated the two germline ends. CDR3 length equals 15 residues. The CDR3 coding sequence is TGTGCCAGCTCACCACCGTCTAGGAGGGGGGATACGCAGTATTTT. It is translated as CASSPPSRRGDTQYF.

This rearrangement joins TRBV10-2 to TRBJ1-1; the match to TRBD1 covers 8 bases. Trimming at V came to 7 bases and at J to 5 bases, leaving 6 bases not matched to a gene. This CDR3 comprises 13 residues. Germline CDR1 reads WSHSY; CDR2 reads SAAADI. The CDR3 loop reads CASKAGGETEAFF. The CDR3 bases are TGCGCCAGCAAAGCAGGGGGCGAGACTGAAGCTTTCTTT.

The chain links TRBV28 to TRBJ2-3; D is perhaps TRBD2 (5 bases). Looked up from germline, CDR1 is MDHEN and CDR2 is SYDVKM. Trimming cost V 1 base and J 7 bases, with 12 bases left between them. The CDR3 is made up of 14 amino acids. The CDR3 is CASSLSAAPNTQYF. The DNA of the CDR3 is TGTGCCAGCAGTTTATCAGCGGCTCCAAATACGCAGTATTTT.

The rearrangement links TRBV9 to TRBJ2-3; 8 bases agree with TRBD2. This CDR3 has 16 residues. V trimming: 0 bases; J trimming: 1 base; junction bases outside the gene matches: 4. CDR1 and CDR2 from the germline V gene are SGDLS and YYNGEE. This CDR3 reads CASSVGGSGGTDTQYF. In DNA form, the CDR3 reads TGTGCCAGCAGCGTAGGGGGTAGCGGGGGCACAGATACGCAGTATTTT.

J is TRBJ2-1 and V is TRBV5-4; TRBD2 matches at 14 bases. With V trimmed by 4 bases and J by 5 bases, 5 bases remained unmatched. The CDR3 spans 16 residues. The V gene's germline CDR1 is SGHNT and CDR2 YYREEE (reference sequence). The CDR3 DNA reads as TGTGCCAGCAGCCCAGGACTAGCGGGAGGAGACAATGAGCAGTTCTTC. Translating it yields CASSPGLAGGDNEQFF.

The gene calls are TRBV28 and TRBJ2-7; TRBD1 aligns across 9 bases. The CDR3 covers 13 residues. V lost 6 bases to trimming and J lost 3 bases; unmatched junction nucleotides: 3. Germline V lookup: CDR1 MDHEN, CDR2 SYDVKM. The CDR3: CASRGTGSYEQYF. DNA of the CDR3: TGTGCCAGCAGGGGGACAGGGAGCTACGAGCAGTACTTC.

The chain has TRBV6-5 and TRBJ2-1; TRBD1 matches 9 bases. Germline values: CDR1 MNHEY, CDR2 SVGAGI. V dropped 7 bases and J dropped 10; count of bases not matched to a gene: 11. This CDR3 has 14 amino acids. Written as DNA, the CDR3 is TGTGCCAGCACTACGGGACAGGGCGTCACGGAGCAGTTCTTC. Amino acid sequence: CASTTGQGVTEQFF.

The chain has TRBV15 and TRBJ2-3, with TRBD2 identical over 8 bases. CDR1 and CDR2 from the germline V gene are LNHNV and YYDKDF (reference sequence). The CDR3 sequence is 19 residues long. The ends lost 0 bases at V and 1 base at J; junction bases unmatched: 12. The CDR3 DNA follows: TGTGCCACCAGCAGAGATAGGCGGGGAGCGGGAGCCCGCACAGATACGCAGTATTTT. It yields the protein CATSRDRRGAGARTDTQYF.

This clone has a handful of counts. The chain has TRBV27 and TRBJ1-1; D is undetermined. The V end lost 6 bases, the J end lost 1 base, and 6 bases lay between the germline ends. CDR1 MNHEY and CDR2 SMNVEV come from the germline V gene (reference sequence). CDR3 length: 12 amino acids. This chain's CDR3 is CASRTRNTEAFF. CDR3 nucleotides: TGTGCCAGCAGGACGAGGAACACTGAAGCTTTCTTT.

This clone turned up a few times. The rearrangement uses TRBV5-8 and TRBJ2-3, with 10 bases aligning to TRBD2. V dropped 2 bases and J dropped 8; count of bases not matched to a gene: 11. The CDR3 extends over 16 amino acids. Per the germline V gene, CDR1 is SGHTS and CDR2 is YDEGEE. CDR3 DNA sequence: TGTGCCAGCAGCTTCGGTCTAGCGGGAGACTTTCGTACGCAGTATTTT. It specifies CASSFGLAGDFRTQYF.

V gene TRBV10-3 combines with J gene TRBJ1-5; D possibly corresponds to TRBD1 (6 bases). The CDR3 runs 16 residues. CDR1 ENHRY and CDR2 SYGVKD come from the germline V gene. V lost 3 bases and J 7 bases, leaving 19 bases between the germline ends. The CDR3 DNA reads TGTGCCATCAGTGAAACACAGGGACTGGGGGGCCAGCCCCAGCATTTT. Its translation: CAISETQGLGGQPQHF.

The chain's CDR3 is CASSPRVGGGNTQYF. In DNA, the CDR3 is TGTGCCAGCAGCCCGCGTGTTGGAGGCGGAAATACGCAGTATTTT. The V call is TRBV11-3, the J call TRBJ2-3; D may be TRBD2 (5 bases). The germline V and J ends were trimmed by 5 bases and 7 bases, with 19 bases remaining between them. Germline-derived CDR1 and CDR2 are SGHNT and YENEEA. The CDR3 has 15 amino acids.

The chain recombines TRBV7-2 with TRBJ2-1, with a possible D match to TRBD2 (5 bases). This CDR3 region has 15 residues. V lost 4 bases, J lost 5 bases, and 15 bases lay in between. CDR1 and CDR2 (germline): SGHTA, FQGNSA. The CDR3 reads CASSSNPGYNNEQFF. CDR3 DNA: TGTGCCAGCAGCTCGAATCCGGGATACAACAATGAGCAGTTCTTC.

This clone was found once. The genes are TRBV7-9 and TRBJ2-6; no clear D gene. The CDR3 runs to 13 residues. V lost 6 bases, J lost 4 bases, and 7 bases lay in between. Germline assignment: CDR1 SEHNR and CDR2 FQNEAQ (reference sequence). The CDR3 DNA sequence: TGTGCCAGCAGACCGAACGGGGCCAACGTCCTGACTTTC. It yields the protein CASRPNGANVLTF.

The V gene is TRBV28, the J gene TRBJ1-5; D is ambiguous. CDR3 length: 14 residues. Germline CDR1 reads MDHEN; CDR2 reads SYDVKM. Deletions cut 3 bases from V and 1 base from J, with 7 bases between. In DNA, the CDR3 is TGTGCCAGCAGTTTGACTGCGAGCAATCAGCCCCAGCATTTT. It translates to CASSLTASNQPQHF.